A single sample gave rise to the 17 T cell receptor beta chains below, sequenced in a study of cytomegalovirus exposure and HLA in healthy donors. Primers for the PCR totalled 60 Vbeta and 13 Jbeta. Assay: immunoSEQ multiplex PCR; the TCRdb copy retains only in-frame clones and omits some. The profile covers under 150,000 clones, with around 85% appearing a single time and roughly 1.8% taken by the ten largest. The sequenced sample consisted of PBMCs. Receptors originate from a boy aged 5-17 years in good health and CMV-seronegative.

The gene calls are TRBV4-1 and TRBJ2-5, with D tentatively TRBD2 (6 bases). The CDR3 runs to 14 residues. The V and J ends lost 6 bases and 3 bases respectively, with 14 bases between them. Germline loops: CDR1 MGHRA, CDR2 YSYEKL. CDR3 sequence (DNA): TGCGCCAGCAGGCCGGTTAGCGGTGAAGAGACCCAGTACTTC. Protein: CASRPVSGEETQYF.

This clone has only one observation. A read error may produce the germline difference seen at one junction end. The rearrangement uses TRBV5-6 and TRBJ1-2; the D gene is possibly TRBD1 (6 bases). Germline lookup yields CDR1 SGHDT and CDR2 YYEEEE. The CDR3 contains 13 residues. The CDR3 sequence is CASTLRQDDGYPF. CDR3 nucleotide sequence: TGTGCCAGCACCCTAAGACAGGACGACGGCTACCCCTTC. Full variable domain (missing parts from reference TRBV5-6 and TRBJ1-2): DAGVTQSPTHLIKTRGQQVTLRCSPKSGHDTVSWYQQALGQGPQFIFQYYEEEERQRGNFPDRFSGHQFPNYSSELNVNALLLGDSALYLCASTLRQDDGYPFGSGTRLTVV.

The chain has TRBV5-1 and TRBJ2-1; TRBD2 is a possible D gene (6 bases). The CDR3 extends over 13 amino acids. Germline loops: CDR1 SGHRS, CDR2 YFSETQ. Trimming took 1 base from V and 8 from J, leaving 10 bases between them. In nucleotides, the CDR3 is TGCGCCAGCAGCTTGAGGACGGGGGATGAGCAGTTCTTC. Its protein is CASSLRTGDEQFF.

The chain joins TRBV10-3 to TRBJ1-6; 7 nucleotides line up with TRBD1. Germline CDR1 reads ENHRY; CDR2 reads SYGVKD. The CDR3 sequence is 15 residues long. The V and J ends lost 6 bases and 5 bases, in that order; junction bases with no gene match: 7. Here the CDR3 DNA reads TGTGCCATCAGGCGACAGGGCCTTAATAATTCACCCCTCCACTTT. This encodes CAIRRQGLNNSPLHF.

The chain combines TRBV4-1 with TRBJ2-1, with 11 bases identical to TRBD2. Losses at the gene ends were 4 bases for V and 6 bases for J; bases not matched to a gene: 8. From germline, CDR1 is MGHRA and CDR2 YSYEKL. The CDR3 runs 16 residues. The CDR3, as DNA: TGCGCCAGCAGCCCTTTAGCGGGAGGGCCCGTCAATGAGCAGTTCTTC. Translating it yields CASSPLAGGPVNEQFF.

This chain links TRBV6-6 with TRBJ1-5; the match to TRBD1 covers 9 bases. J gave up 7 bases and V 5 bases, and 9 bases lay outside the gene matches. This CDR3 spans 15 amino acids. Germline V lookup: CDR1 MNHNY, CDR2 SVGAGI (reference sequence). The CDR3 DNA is TGTGCCAGCAGTATGGACAGGGGTTCGGGCCAGCCCCAGCATTTT. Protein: CASSMDRGSGQPQHF.

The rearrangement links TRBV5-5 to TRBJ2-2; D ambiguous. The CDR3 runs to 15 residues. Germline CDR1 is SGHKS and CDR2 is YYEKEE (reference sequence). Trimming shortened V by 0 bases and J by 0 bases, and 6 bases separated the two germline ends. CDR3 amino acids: CASSLGHSNTGELFF. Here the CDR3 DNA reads TGTGCCAGCAGCTTGGGGCATTCGAACACCGGGGAGCTGTTTTTT.

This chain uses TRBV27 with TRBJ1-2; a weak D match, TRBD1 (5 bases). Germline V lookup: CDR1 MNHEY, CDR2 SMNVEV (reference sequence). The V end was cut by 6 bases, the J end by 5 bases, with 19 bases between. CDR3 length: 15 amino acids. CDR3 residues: CASRDPSLRQYGYTF. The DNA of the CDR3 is TGTGCCAGCAGGGATCCATCACTCCGACAGTATGGCTACACCTTC.

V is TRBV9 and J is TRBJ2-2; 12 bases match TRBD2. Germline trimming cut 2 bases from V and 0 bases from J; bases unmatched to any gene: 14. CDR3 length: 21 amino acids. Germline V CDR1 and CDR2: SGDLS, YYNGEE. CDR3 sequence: CASSVRGSRTSGVSNTGELFF. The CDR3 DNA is TGTGCCAGCAGCGTCAGGGGGAGTAGGACTAGCGGGGTTTCGAACACCGGGGAGCTGTTTTTT.

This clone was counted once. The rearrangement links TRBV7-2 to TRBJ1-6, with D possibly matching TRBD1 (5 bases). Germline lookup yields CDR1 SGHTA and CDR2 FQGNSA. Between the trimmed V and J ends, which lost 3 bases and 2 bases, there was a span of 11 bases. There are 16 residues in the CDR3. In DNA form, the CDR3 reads TGTGCCAGCAGCTTTAAGGGGAGGACCTATAATTCACCCCTCCACTTT. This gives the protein CASSFKGRTYNSPLHF.

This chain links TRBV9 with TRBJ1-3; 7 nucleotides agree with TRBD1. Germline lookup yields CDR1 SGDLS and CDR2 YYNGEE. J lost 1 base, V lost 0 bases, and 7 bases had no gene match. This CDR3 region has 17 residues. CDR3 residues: CASSVGPGTASGNTIYF. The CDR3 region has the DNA TGTGCCAGCAGCGTAGGCCCCGGGACAGCGTCTGGAAACACCATATATTTT.

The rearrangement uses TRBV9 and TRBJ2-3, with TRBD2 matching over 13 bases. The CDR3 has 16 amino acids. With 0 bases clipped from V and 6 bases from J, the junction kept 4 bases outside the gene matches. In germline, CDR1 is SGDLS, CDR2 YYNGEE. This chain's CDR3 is CASSVGTSGSLDTQYF. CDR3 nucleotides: TGTGCCAGCAGCGTAGGGACTAGCGGGAGTCTGGATACGCAGTATTTT.

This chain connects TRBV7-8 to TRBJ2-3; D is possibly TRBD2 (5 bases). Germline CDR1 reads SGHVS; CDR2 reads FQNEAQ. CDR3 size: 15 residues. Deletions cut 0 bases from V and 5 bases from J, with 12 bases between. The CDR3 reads CASSLAPTGGDTQYF. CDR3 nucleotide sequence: TGTGCCAGCAGCTTAGCCCCGACTGGAGGAGATACGCAGTATTTT.

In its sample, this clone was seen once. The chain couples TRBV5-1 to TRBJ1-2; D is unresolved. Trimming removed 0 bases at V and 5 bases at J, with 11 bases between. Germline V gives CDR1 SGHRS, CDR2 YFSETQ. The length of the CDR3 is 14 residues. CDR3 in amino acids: CASSLALRDYGYTF. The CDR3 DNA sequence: TGCGCCAGCAGCTTGGCCCTGCGCGATTATGGCTACACCTTC.

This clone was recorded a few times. The CDR3 DNA reads as TGTGCCATCAGTGAGAGATCAGGCCCGGATCAGCCCCAGCATTTT. This gives the protein CAISERSGPDQPQHF. This chain connects TRBV10-3 to TRBJ1-5; the D is unclear. The CDR3 is made up of 15 amino acids. V was clipped by 2 bases and J by 5 bases, with 13 bases between them. Per germline, CDR1 ENHRY and CDR2 SYGVKD.

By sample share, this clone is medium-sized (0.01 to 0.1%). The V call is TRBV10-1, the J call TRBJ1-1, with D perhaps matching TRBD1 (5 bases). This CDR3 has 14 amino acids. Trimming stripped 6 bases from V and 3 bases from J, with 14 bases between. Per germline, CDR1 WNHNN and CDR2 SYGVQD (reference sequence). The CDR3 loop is CASRPQGKDTEAFF. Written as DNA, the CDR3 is TGCGCCAGCAGACCTCAGGGTAAGGACACTGAAGCTTTCTTT.

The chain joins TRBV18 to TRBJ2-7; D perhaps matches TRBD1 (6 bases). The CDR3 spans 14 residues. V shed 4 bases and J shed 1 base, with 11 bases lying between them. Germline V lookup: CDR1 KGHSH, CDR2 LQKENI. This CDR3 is CASSQTDSSYEQYF. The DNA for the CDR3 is TGTGCCAGCTCACAAACGGACAGTTCCTACGAGCAGTACTTC.